This T cell receptor beta chain derives from a study of T cells after yellow fever vaccination. Notes on the study in general: Across the CD4 and CD8 compartments, a small share of clonotypes was present in both.

MiXCR, run by TCRdb on the 5' RACE reads, gives a single entry per CDR3 protein. The sample consists of roughly 300,000 distinct CDR3 sequences, roughly 7.5% of them appearing once. This CDR3 contains 16 residues. The V gene end was trimmed by 6 bases and the J gene end by 5 bases; junction bases not matched to a gene: 9. This clonotype was recorded a few times. Antigen unknown. This clonotype was obtained from a man in his late teens or twenties who received the YFV17D yellow fever vaccine. V usage is TRBV12-3 or TRBV12-4 and J usage is TRBJ2-3, with TRBD2 identical over 12 bases. The source material was PBMCs, sampled 35 to 50 days after the first yellow fever vaccination. In nucleotides, the CDR3 is TGTGCCAGCAGCCAACCTAGCGGGGGGGCCGGAGATACGCAGTATTTT. This gives the protein CASSQPSGGAGDTQYF.